This T cell receptor (beta chain) was recovered during a study of T cells in Graves' hyperthyroidism and ophthalmopathy. Amplified TCR beta CDR3 regions derived from RNA transcripts. An initial round of RT-PCR targeting the TCR CDR3 relied on the HTBI primer set. One entry per CDR3 protein results from TCRdb running MiXCR on the multiplex PCR reads. The sample includes some 50,000 distinct CDR3 sequences, less than 65% of them seen just once. This clonotype was observed a single time. One end of the junction varies from germline; a read error may be responsible. Diagnoses rested on clinical symptoms, serum thyroxine and TRAb, thyroid ultrasound and orbital computed tomography. CDR3 length: 15 amino acids. Germline CDR1 LNHNV, CDR2 YYDKDF (reference sequence).

The chain carries TRBV15 and TRBJ1-1; D is unclear. The receptor comes from a man between 18 and 35 years old with Graves' hyperthyroidism. Sequenced material: peripheral blood or thyroid tissue (not recorded which). CDR3 bases: TGTGCCGCCAGCGGTGAGGACGGCATGAACACTGAAGCTTTCTTT. Encoded protein: CAASGEDGMNTEAFF.